This T cell receptor beta chain was sequenced in a study of blood T cell repertoires in COVID-19. The overall study: Acute-phase and convalescent COVID-19 samples originated in the United States, Italy and Spain.

Sequenced by immunoSEQ multiplex PCR; TCRdb stores in-frame clones only, minus some. The table lists some 250,000 clones, 81% of them singletons. The sample was peripheral blood. This receptor was identified in a woman in her sixties or seventies with active or convalescent COVID-19.

CDR3 in amino acids: CASSQRGSPSEVFGYTF. The CDR3, as DNA: TGCGCCAGCAGCCAACGCGGGTCACCCAGTGAGGTTTTCGGCTACACCTTC. This chain uses TRBV4-1 with TRBJ1-2; no clear D. V was pared by 2 bases and J by 8 bases, with 24 bases between. The V gene's germline CDR1 is MGHRA and CDR2 YSYEKL. This CDR3 has 17 amino acids.